A single sample gave rise to the 15 T cell receptor beta chains below, sequenced in a study of cytomegalovirus exposure and HLA in healthy donors. PCR amplification relied on 60 Vbeta primers (plus 13 Jbeta primers). The repertoire was sequenced with immunoSEQ multiplex PCR; TCRdb's copy has only in-frame clones and lacks some. Here the sample spans a few hundred thousand clones, 75% to 85% being singletons. The sample comprised PBMCs. The receptors stem from a woman in her fifties or sixties in good health and CMV-seropositive.

The chain is built from TRBV19 and TRBJ2-1, with unresolved D. The CDR3 totals 15 residues. Germline-derived CDR1 and CDR2 are LNHDA and SQIVND (reference sequence). The V end lost 3 bases, the J end lost 0 bases, and 9 bases lay between the germline ends. CDR3 in DNA: TGTGCCAGTAGTATCGACTTGAGCTCCTACAATGAGCAGTTCTTC. This sequence encodes CASSIDLSSYNEQFF.

This clone was detected only once. The same CDR3 also results from other DNA sequences found in this sample. This rearrangement joins TRBV9 to TRBJ1-5, with D perhaps matching TRBD1 (5 bases). The V end was cut by 0 bases, the J end by 1 base, with 5 bases between. The CDR3 has 14 residues. CDR1 and CDR2 from the germline V gene are SGDLS and YYNGEE. CDR3: CASSVGGSNQPQHF. CDR3 nucleotides: TGTGCCAGCAGCGTAGGGGGCAGCAATCAGCCCCAGCATTTT.

With regard to this clone: Other DNA sequences from this sample encode an identical CDR3 as well. The J gene is TRBJ2-1, the V gene TRBV18; D gene ambiguous. Trimming cost V 6 bases and J 1 base, with 4 bases left between them. The CDR3 totals 12 residues. The germline CDR1 and CDR2 sequences are KGHSH and LQKENI. The CDR3, as DNA: TGTGCCAGCTCTCCTTCCTACAATGAGCAGTTCTTC. It is translated as CASSPSYNEQFF.

J is TRBJ2-7 and V is TRBV6-5, with D maybe TRBD2 (6 bases). The V end was cut by 0 bases, the J end by 4 bases, with 10 bases between. Germline CDR1 is MNHEY and CDR2 is SVGAGI. This CDR3 contains 14 residues. The CDR3 reads CASSYSRDWYEQYF. The CDR3 region has the DNA TGTGCCAGCAGTTACTCAAGGGACTGGTACGAGCAGTACTTC.

This clone was picked up a small number of times. The chain has TRBV5-4 and TRBJ1-2, with 9 bases lining up with TRBD1. V was pared by 3 bases and J by 4 bases, with 7 bases of the junction left unmatched. The germline V gene has CDR1 SGHNT and CDR2 YYREEE (reference sequence). The CDR3 is 15 residues long. The CDR3 bases are TGTGCCAGCAGCTCCGGGACAGGGAAGGGCTATGGCTACACCTTC. Amino acids: CASSSGTGKGYGYTF.

This sequence joins TRBV5-4 and TRBJ2-5; no firm D call. Trimming shortened V by 0 bases and J by 5 bases, and 11 bases separated the two germline ends. The germline gives CDR1 SGHNT, CDR2 YYREEE (reference sequence). This CDR3 has 14 amino acids. The CDR3 region is CASSLDPLGETQYF. CDR3 DNA sequence: TGTGCCAGCAGCTTGGACCCTCTCGGGGAGACCCAGTACTTC.

This clone came up many times. This chain joins TRBV28 and TRBJ1-4, with D unresolved. Germline V CDR1 and CDR2: MDHEN, SYDVKM. This CDR3 is 14 amino acids long. The V gene lost 3 bases and the J gene lost 4 bases, with 9 bases spanning the gap. DNA of the CDR3: TGTGCCAGCAGTTTGGAGGGTATTAATGAAAAACTGTTTTTT. Encoded protein: CASSLEGINEKLFF.

V is TRBV6-5 and J is TRBJ2-1, with TRBD2 identical over 8 bases. Germline assignment: CDR1 MNHEY and CDR2 SVGAGI. J lost 3 bases, V lost 0 bases, and 4 bases had no gene match. The CDR3 runs 16 residues. The CDR3 coding sequence is TGTGCCAGCAGTTACTCGAGCGGGAGTTACTACAATGAGCAGTTCTTC. Protein product: CASSYSSGSYYNEQFF.

With respect to this clone: Given a much more abundant clone one base away, this may be a read error. Other DNA sequences in this sample translate to the same CDR3. This rearrangement joins TRBV4-1 to TRBJ2-3; 10 bases align to TRBD2. There are 16 residues in the CDR3. The V gene end was trimmed by 0 bases and the J gene end by 1 base; junction bases not matched to a gene: 1. The germline CDR1 and CDR2 sequences are MGHRA and YSYEKL. This CDR3 reads CASSQDLAGGTDTQYF. The CDR3 coding sequence is TGCGCCAGCAGCCAAGATCTAGCGGGAGGCACAGATACGCAGTATTTT.

In its sample, this clone was seen a few times. The chain uses TRBV19 and TRBJ2-1, with D perhaps TRBD2 (6 bases). Germline CDR1 and CDR2: LNHDA and SQIVND (reference sequence). The CDR3 is made up of 14 amino acids. V dropped 3 bases and J dropped 8 bases, with 14 bases sitting between them. The CDR3 region has the DNA TGTGCCAGTAGTATTACTCAGACTAGACATGAGCAGTTCTTC. The encoded protein is CASSITQTRHEQFF.

The rearrangement links TRBV7-9 to TRBJ1-4; D is possibly TRBD1 (5 bases). The CDR3 totals 17 residues. Germline loops: CDR1 SEHNR, CDR2 FQNEAQ (reference sequence). The V end lost 2 bases, the J end lost 1 base, and 14 bases lay between the germline ends. CDR3 amino acids: CASSLSWSGETNEKLFF. In DNA, the CDR3 is TGTGCCAGCAGCTTAAGTTGGTCGGGGGAAACTAATGAAAAACTGTTTTTT.

The genes are TRBV30 and TRBJ2-1, with TRBD2 identical over 8 bases. V lost 7 bases, J lost 4 bases, and 9 bases stayed unmatched. The CDR3 loop spans 14 amino acids. Looked up from germline, CDR1 is GTSNPN and CDR2 is SVGIG (reference sequence). CDR3 amino acids: CAFQTERGYNEQFF. CDR3 nucleotide sequence: TGTGCCTTCCAAACCGAGCGGGGGTACAATGAGCAGTTCTTC.

The chain combines TRBV19 with TRBJ2-7; 10 bases align to TRBD2. CDR1 and CDR2 (germline): LNHDA, SQIVND (reference sequence). The J segment lost 5 bases and the V segment lost 5 bases, leaving 12 bases of the junction unmatched. This CDR3 region has 16 residues. CDR3 protein: CASSPRLAGHGDEQYF. Written as DNA, the CDR3 is TGTGCCAGTAGTCCGAGACTAGCGGGTCATGGCGACGAGCAGTACTTC.

J is TRBJ2-5 and V is TRBV19; 11 bases align to TRBD2. V was pared by 5 bases and J by 4 bases, with 6 bases of the junction left unmatched. Germline CDR1 LNHDA, CDR2 SQIVND (reference sequence). The CDR3 extends over 15 amino acids. CDR3 amino acids: CASSRGLAGRETQYF. The CDR3 DNA sequence: TGTGCCAGTAGTCGAGGACTAGCGGGTAGAGAGACCCAGTACTTC.

This clone has only one observation. This chain joins TRBV6-1 and TRBJ2-1, with D hard to call. The CDR3 has 12 amino acids. V lost 5 bases and J 3 bases, leaving 5 bases between the germline ends. Germline CDR1 and CDR2: MNHNS and SASEGT. CDR3 nucleotide sequence: TGTGCCAGCAGTACAGACTACAATGAGCAGTTCTTC. This encodes CASSTDYNEQFF.